A selection of T cell receptor beta chains follows, all from one sample in a study of blood T cell repertoires in COVID-19. Repertoires were generated with immunoSEQ multiplex PCR, while TCRdb's copy carries only in-frame clones and drops some. The sample yields roughly 100,000 clones, 87% seen once. Source material: peripheral blood. The receptors derive from a woman aged 50 to 60 with COVID-19, enrolled during active disease. CDR3s include the opening cysteine and the closing phenylalanine or tryptophan. Fields, in order: V gene, D gene, clone size, J gene, CDR3 protein, CDR3 DNA. A D gene is named only where the DNA matches it firmly. Size is omitted from some rows. Given values are once, few, many or a class for expanded clones.

V gene: TRBV5-5
D gene: TRBD2
clone size: -
J gene: TRBJ2-5
CDR3 protein: CASSFRTSGGLKETQYF
CDR3 DNA: TGTGCCAGCAGCTTCAGGACTAGCGGGGGGCTAAAAGAGACCCAGTACTTC

V gene: TRBV7-6
D gene: TRBD1
clone size: -
J gene: TRBJ2-2
CDR3 protein: CASSLADRVGVTGELFF
CDR3 DNA: TGTGCCAGCAGCTTAGCGGACAGGGTGGGGGTCACCGGGGAGCTGTTTTTT

V gene: TRBV4-3
D gene: -
clone size: -
J gene: TRBJ2-2
CDR3 protein: CASSQETYTGELFF
CDR3 DNA: TGCGCCAGCAGCCAAGAGACTTACACCGGGGAGCTGTTTTTT

V gene: TRBV7-9
D gene: -
clone size: -
J gene: TRBJ2-5
CDR3 protein: CASSPPGLEGSETQYF
CDR3 DNA: TGTGCCAGCAGCCCCCCGGGACTCGAAGGCTCCGAGACCCAGTACTTC

V gene: TRBV10-3
D gene: TRBD1
clone size: -
J gene: TRBJ1-5
CDR3 protein: CAISDDRGKNQPQHF
CDR3 DNA: TGTGCCATCAGCGACGACAGGGGGAAGAATCAGCCCCAGCATTTT

V gene: TRBV24-1
D gene: TRBD1
clone size: -
J gene: TRBJ1-5
CDR3 protein: CATQQGAFQPQHF
CDR3 DNA: TGTGCCACCCAGCAGGGGGCATTTCAGCCCCAGCATTTT

V gene: TRBV5-1
D gene: -
clone size: -
J gene: TRBJ2-2
CDR3 protein: CASSPNRGLNTGELFF
CDR3 DNA: TGCGCCAGCAGCCCAAACAGGGGACTGAACACCGGGGAGCTGTTTTTT

V gene: TRBV7-2
D gene: TRBD1
clone size: -
J gene: TRBJ2-1
CDR3 protein: CASSLTGAYNEQFF
CDR3 DNA: TGTGCCAGCAGCTTAACAGGGGCCTACAATGAGCAGTTCTTC

V gene: TRBV18
D gene: TRBD2
clone size: -
J gene: TRBJ2-1
CDR3 protein: CASSPLAGGNNEQFF
CDR3 DNA: TGTGCCAGCTCACCATTAGCGGGGGGGAACAATGAGCAGTTCTTC

V gene: TRBV21-1
D gene: -
clone size: once
J gene: TRBJ1-1
CDR3 protein: CASSIQREGGTEAFF
CDR3 DNA: TGTGCCAGCAGCATACAACGGGAGGGCGGCACTGAAGCTTTCTTT

V gene: TRBV4-1
D gene: -
clone size: -
J gene: TRBJ2-3
CDR3 protein: CASSLDRTSTDTQYF
CDR3 DNA: TGCGCCAGCAGCCTAGACAGGACTAGCACAGATACGCAGTATTTT

V gene: TRBV5-1
D gene: TRBD1
clone size: -
J gene: TRBJ1-4
CDR3 protein: CASSLAGQGDEKLFF
CDR3 DNA: TGCGCCAGCAGCTTGGCCGGACAGGGGGACGAAAAACTGTTTTTT

V gene: TRBV9
D gene: -
clone size: -
J gene: TRBJ1-1
CDR3 protein: CASSVARANTEAFF
CDR3 DNA: TGTGCCAGCAGCGTCGCCAGGGCGAACACTGAAGCTTTCTTT

V gene: TRBV27
D gene: -
clone size: -
J gene: TRBJ1-1
CDR3 protein: CASSLRQVGDTEAFF
CDR3 DNA: TGTGCCAGCAGCCTCAGACAGGTGGGAGACACTGAAGCTTTCTTT

V gene: TRBV4-2
D gene: -
clone size: -
J gene: TRBJ1-4
CDR3 protein: CASSQDRGEKLFF
CDR3 DNA: TGTGCCAGCAGCCAAGATCGGGGGGAAAAACTGTTTTTT

V gene: TRBV6-6
D gene: TRBD2
clone size: once
J gene: TRBJ2-7
CDR3 protein: CASSSGAGGNEQYF
CDR3 DNA: TGTGCCAGCAGTTCCGGGGCGGGGGGAAACGAGCAGTACTTC

V gene: TRBV3-1/TRBV3-2
D gene: -
clone size: -
J gene: TRBJ2-7
CDR3 protein: CASSQVPTSYEQYF
CDR3 DNA: TGTGCCAGCAGCCAAGTCCCTACTAGCTACGAGCAGTACTTC

V gene: TRBV3-1/TRBV3-2
D gene: TRBD2
clone size: -
J gene: TRBJ2-5
CDR3 protein: CASSQAVSGFETQYF
CDR3 DNA: TGTGCCAGCAGCCAAGCTGTTAGCGGGTTTGAGACCCAGTACTTC

V gene: TRBV5-8
D gene: TRBD1
clone size: -
J gene: TRBJ1-5
CDR3 protein: CASSGTASQPQHF
CDR3 DNA: TGTGCCAGCAGTGGGACAGCATCTCAGCCCCAGCATTTT

V gene: TRBV12-3/TRBV12-4
D gene: -
clone size: -
J gene: TRBJ1-1
CDR3 protein: CASSLELGEGAFF
CDR3 DNA: TGTGCCAGCAGTTTAGAGTTGGGGGAGGGAGCTTTCTTT

V gene: TRBV4-1
D gene: TRBD2
clone size: -
J gene: TRBJ2-3
CDR3 protein: CASGLLAGGDTQYF
CDR3 DNA: TGCGCCAGCGGCTTACTAGCGGGGGGCGATACGCAGTATTTT

V gene: TRBV21-1
D gene: -
clone size: -
J gene: TRBJ1-1
CDR3 protein: CARQWRNTEAFF
CDR3 DNA: TGTGCCAGGCAGTGGAGGAACACTGAAGCTTTCTTT

V gene: TRBV24-1
D gene: -
clone size: -
J gene: TRBJ2-1
CDR3 protein: CATSLGGTSYNEQFF
CDR3 DNA: TGTGCCACCAGTCTAGGGGGAACCTCCTACAATGAGCAGTTCTTC

V gene: TRBV5-1
D gene: TRBD1
clone size: -
J gene: TRBJ2-7
CDR3 protein: CASSLAGGTGSYEQYF
CDR3 DNA: TGCGCCAGCAGCTTGGCTGGTGGGACAGGGTCCTACGAGCAGTACTTC

V gene: TRBV19
D gene: -
clone size: -
J gene: TRBJ1-6
CDR3 protein: CASSIQGNSPLHF
CDR3 DNA: TGTGCCAGTAGTATACAGGGCAATTCACCCCTCCACTTT

V gene: TRBV3-1/TRBV3-2
D gene: -
clone size: -
J gene: TRBJ1-5
CDR3 protein: CASSQGLMGQPQHF
CDR3 DNA: TGTGCCAGCAGCCAGGGGCTCATGGGGCAGCCCCAGCATTTT

V gene: TRBV7-8
D gene: TRBD1
clone size: -
J gene: TRBJ2-5
CDR3 protein: CASSLAGTEGETQYF
CDR3 DNA: TGTGCCAGCAGCTTAGCCGGGACAGAGGGAGAGACCCAGTACTTC

V gene: TRBV10-1
D gene: -
clone size: once
J gene: TRBJ2-1
CDR3 protein: CASSESARGFDEQFF
CDR3 DNA: TGCGCCAGCAGTGAGTCCGCCAGGGGTTTCGATGAGCAGTTCTTC

V gene: TRBV9
D gene: -
clone size: -
J gene: TRBJ2-7
CDR3 protein: CASSAPRGRGTPYEQYF
CDR3 DNA: TGTGCCAGCAGCGCCCCCAGGGGGCGGGGGACCCCTTACGAGCAGTACTTC

V gene: TRBV18
D gene: -
clone size: -
J gene: TRBJ1-6
CDR3 protein: CASSPPSVASNSPLHF
CDR3 DNA: TGTGCCAGCTCACCACCGAGTGTAGCTTCAAATTCACCCCTCCACTTT

V gene: TRBV7-3
D gene: -
clone size: -
J gene: TRBJ2-3
CDR3 protein: CASSLSYGEDTQYF
CDR3 DNA: TGTGCCAGCAGCTTAAGTTACGGGGAGGATACGCAGTATTTT

V gene: TRBV25-1
D gene: -
clone size: -
J gene: TRBJ2-5
CDR3 protein: CASRERGGRETQYF
CDR3 DNA: TGTGCCAGCAGGGAGAGGGGGGGGAGAGAGACCCAGTACTTC

V gene: TRBV28
D gene: -
clone size: -
J gene: TRBJ1-2
CDR3 protein: CASRVPTRAGSGYTF
CDR3 DNA: TGTGCCAGCAGGGTGCCCACCCGTGCAGGGTCTGGCTACACCTTC

V gene: TRBV5-5
D gene: TRBD2
clone size: -
J gene: TRBJ2-7
CDR3 protein: CASSWGEPRLAYEQYF
CDR3 DNA: TGTGCCAGCAGCTGGGGAGAGCCCCGACTAGCGTACGAGCAGTACTTC

V gene: TRBV4-1
D gene: TRBD1
clone size: -
J gene: TRBJ1-2
CDR3 protein: CASSQPGQGKNGYTF
CDR3 DNA: TGCGCCAGCAGCCAACCGGGACAGGGAAAGAATGGCTACACCTTC

V gene: TRBV30
D gene: -
clone size: -
J gene: TRBJ1-5
CDR3 protein: CAWSLGGAPDQPQHF
CDR3 DNA: TGTGCCTGGAGTCTGGGGGGGGCCCCTGATCAGCCCCAGCATTTT

V gene: TRBV5-1
D gene: TRBD1
clone size: -
J gene: TRBJ2-7
CDR3 protein: CASSYDRGQNEQYF
CDR3 DNA: TGCGCCAGCTCATACGACAGGGGGCAAAACGAGCAGTACTTC

V gene: TRBV5-1
D gene: -
clone size: few
J gene: TRBJ1-6
CDR3 protein: CASSLGQGGSPLHF
CDR3 DNA: TGCGCCAGCAGCTTGGGCCAGGGCGGCTCACCCCTCCACTTT

V gene: TRBV4-2
D gene: -
clone size: once
J gene: TRBJ2-2
CDR3 protein: CASSQTTTGELFF
CDR3 DNA: TGTGCCAGCAGCCAGACAACCACCGGGGAGCTGTTTTTT

V gene: TRBV28
D gene: -
clone size: -
J gene: TRBJ1-1
CDR3 protein: CAGKRGGTEAFF
CDR3 DNA: TGTGCCGGTAAGAGGGGGGGCACTGAAGCTTTCTTT

V gene: TRBV7-6
D gene: TRBD1
clone size: -
J gene: TRBJ2-2
CDR3 protein: CASSLQGPHLNTGELFF
CDR3 DNA: TGTGCCAGCAGCCTACAGGGGCCCCACCTAAACACCGGGGAGCTGTTTTTT

V gene: TRBV11-2
D gene: TRBD2
clone size: -
J gene: TRBJ2-3
CDR3 protein: CASSTHMVRGGGTDTQYF
CDR3 DNA: TGTGCCAGCAGCACACATATGGTCCGGGGGGGCGGCACAGATACGCAGTATTTT

V gene: TRBV10-3
D gene: TRBD1
clone size: -
J gene: TRBJ2-7
CDR3 protein: CAISTPGQGSYEQYF
CDR3 DNA: TGTGCCATCAGTACCCCGGGACAGGGCTCCTACGAGCAGTACTTC

V gene: TRBV10-1
D gene: TRBD2
clone size: -
J gene: TRBJ2-7
CDR3 protein: CASGSGTEFIYEQYF
CDR3 DNA: TGCGCCAGCGGGAGCGGGACGGAGTTTATCTACGAGCAGTACTTC

V gene: TRBV5-1
D gene: -
clone size: -
J gene: TRBJ1-1
CDR3 protein: CASSSSSRTEAFF
CDR3 DNA: TGCGCCAGCAGCTCAAGCTCGCGCACTGAAGCTTTCTTT

V gene: TRBV12-3/TRBV12-4
D gene: TRBD1
clone size: -
J gene: TRBJ2-5
CDR3 protein: CASRKDRQETQYF
CDR3 DNA: TGTGCCAGCAGGAAGGACAGGCAAGAGACCCAGTACTTC

V gene: TRBV29-1
D gene: TRBD1
clone size: -
J gene: TRBJ2-7
CDR3 protein: CSSGQGEREQYF
CDR3 DNA: TGCAGCAGTGGACAGGGGGAGCGGGAGCAGTACTTC

V gene: TRBV4-1
D gene: -
clone size: -
J gene: TRBJ1-6
CDR3 protein: CASGAEGWGPLHF
CDR3 DNA: TGCGCCAGCGGGGCGGAGGGGTGGGGACCCCTCCACTTT

V gene: TRBV11-2
D gene: -
clone size: -
J gene: TRBJ1-6
CDR3 protein: CASSLVGDNSPLHF
CDR3 DNA: TGTGCCAGCAGCTTAGTGGGAGATAATTCACCCCTCCACTTT